The 21 T cell receptor beta chains reported below all come from one sample, sequenced in a study of shared clonotypes between healthy human individuals. Here immunoSEQ multiplex PCR was the method, and the copy in TCRdb shows in-frame clones only, minus some. The sample includes about 2.1 million clones, 85% to 95% of them seen just once. CD45RO negativity and positive selection for CCR7 defined naive CD8 cells, a population that excluded terminally differentiated effector memory CD45RA+ cells. Material for sequencing was naive CD8+ T cells from PBMCs. Receptors were obtained from a man in his late teens or twenties in good health. Some clones in this sample may be carry-over from other donors' samples.

This rearrangement joins TRBV27 to TRBJ2-5, with D maybe TRBD1 (6 bases). The CDR3 totals 17 residues. Looked up from germline, CDR1 is MNHEY and CDR2 is SMNVEV (reference sequence). The germline V and J ends were trimmed by 4 bases and 0 bases, with 18 bases remaining between them. The CDR3: CASSSTRTVRYQETQYF. The CDR3 DNA sequence: TGTGCCAGCAGTTCGACGCGGACAGTGAGGTACCAAGAGACCCAGTACTTC.

The rearrangement links TRBV4-2 to TRBJ2-7, with D tentatively TRBD2 (5 bases). Germline CDR1 and CDR2: LGHNA and YNFKEQ. V was cut by 7 bases and J by 0 bases, with 16 bases left in between. The length of the CDR3 is 15 residues. In nucleotides, the CDR3 is TGTGCCAGCACCCCCTTTAATAGCGACTCCTACGAGCAGTACTTC. It codes for CASTPFNSDSYEQYF.

Concerning this clone: The same CDR3 is also encoded by other DNA sequences in this sample. The V and J genes are TRBV4-3 and TRBJ2-7; TRBD1 is a possible D gene (6 bases). There are 14 residues in the CDR3. V lost 1 base to trimming and J lost 0 bases, with 7 bases between them. The V gene's germline CDR1 is LGHNA and CDR2 YSLEER. The CDR3 loop reads CASSQGQASYEQYF. The CDR3 DNA is TGCGCCAGCAGCCAAGGACAGGCCTCCTACGAGCAGTACTTC.

This chain uses TRBV7-6 with TRBJ1-5; D gene uncertain. The CDR3 sequence is 14 residues long. The V end lost 4 bases, the J end lost 1 base, and 8 bases lay between the germline ends. CDR1 is SGHVS, CDR2 FNYEAQ, per germline. CDR3 sequence: CASSSYGSNQPQHF. The CDR3 nucleotides are TGTGCCAGCAGCTCCTACGGAAGCAATCAGCCCCAGCATTTT.

The rearrangement links TRBV29-1 to TRBJ2-7; either TRBD1 or TRBD2 may supply D (6 bases each). Trimming removed 0 bases at V and 6 bases at J, with 12 bases between. There are 13 residues in the CDR3. The germline gives CDR1 SQVTM, CDR2 ANQGSEA. For the CDR3, the DNA is TGCAGCGTTGAAGATGGGGGGCTACTCGAGCAGTACTTC. The encoded protein is CSVEDGGLLEQYF.

The rearrangement uses TRBV28 and TRBJ2-5; D is ambiguous. This CDR3 contains 13 residues. Germline V CDR1 and CDR2: MDHEN, SYDVKM. Trimming removed 6 bases at V and 4 bases at J, with 12 bases between. The CDR3 nucleotides read TGTGCCAGCAGGCCCCGAGTGGGAGAGACCCAGTACTTC. Protein product: CASRPRVGETQYF.

The chain couples TRBV13 to TRBJ2-7; perhaps TRBD2 as D (7 bases). The germline V and J ends were trimmed by 5 bases and 3 bases, with 20 bases remaining between them. There are 16 residues in the CDR3. Per germline, CDR1 PRHDT and CDR2 FYEKMQ (reference sequence). In DNA form, the CDR3 reads TGTGCCAGCAGCGATAGGGGGGGCGCCACCTTCTACGAGCAGTACTTC. It translates to CASSDRGGATFYEQYF. The full variable domain, rest sourced from reference TRBV13 and TRBJ2-7, is AAGVIQSPRHLIKEKRETATLKCYPIPRHDTVYWYQQGPGQDPQFLISFYEKMQSDKGSIPDRFSAQQFSDYHSELNMSSLELGDSALYFCASSDRGGATFYEQYFGPGTRLTVT.

This chain joins TRBV19 and TRBJ1-1, with no clear D. The germline CDR1 and CDR2 sequences are LNHDA and SQIVND (reference sequence). V shed 7 bases and J shed 2 bases, with 14 bases lying between them. The CDR3 covers 14 residues. CDR3 nucleotide sequence: TGTGCCAGTACCCTTCCCGGAGAAAACACTGAAGCTTTCTTT. This translates into CASTLPGENTEAFF. The entire variable domain, with the rest obtained from reference TRBV19 and TRBJ1-1, is as follows: DGGITQSPKYLFRKEGQNVTLSCEQNLNHDAMYWYRQDPGQGLRLIYYSQIVNDFQKGDIAEGYSVSREKKESFPLTVTSAQKNPTAFYLCASTLPGENTEAFFGQGTRLTVV.

J is TRBJ2-7 and V is TRBV11-2; no clear D. V shed 7 bases and J shed 5 bases, with 15 bases lying between them. The CDR3 sequence is 13 residues long. From germline, CDR1 is SGHAT and CDR2 FQNNGV. Here the CDR3 DNA reads TGTGCCAGCACCCCCCCCTTGAGCAACGAGCAGTACTTC. Residues: CASTPPLSNEQYF. Looking up the rest from reference TRBV11-2 and TRBJ2-7 gives the full variable domain: EAGVAQSPRYKIIEKRQSVAFWCNPISGHATLYWYQQILGQGPKLLIQFQNNGVVDDSQLPKDRFSAERLKGVDSTLKIQPAKLEDSAVYLCASTPPLSNEQYFGPGTRLTVT.

This sequence joins TRBV28 and TRBJ1-5; the D is unclear. The CDR3 covers 15 residues. With 7 bases removed from V and 4 bases from J, the gap between germline ends came to 17 bases. Germline CDR1 is MDHEN and CDR2 is SYDVKM. Here the CDR3 DNA reads TGTGCCAGCATCCCCCTAAGGGTGGGAAATCAGCCCCAGCATTTT. This codes for CASIPLRVGNQPQHF.

The chain joins TRBV9 to TRBJ1-3, with no clear D. The CDR3 is made up of 12 amino acids. Looked up from germline, CDR1 is SGDLS and CDR2 is YYNGEE. V lost 3 bases and J 4 bases, leaving 5 bases between the germline ends. CDR3 DNA: TGTGCCAGCAGCGGCGGGGGAAACACCATATATTTT. Translated: CASSGGGNTIYF.

V is TRBV5-4 and J is TRBJ2-7, with 15 bases fitting TRBD2. Unmatched junction bases numbered 3, after V lost 4 bases and J lost 4 bases. The CDR3 is 15 amino acids. Germline loops: CDR1 SGHNT, CDR2 YYREEE (reference sequence). CDR3 DNA sequence: TGTGCCAGCAGCAGGACTAGCGGGAGGGCTTACGAGCAGTACTTC. Encoded protein: CASSRTSGRAYEQYF.

This chain uses TRBV27 with TRBJ2-3, with a possible D match to TRBD2 (5 bases). Trimming took off 4 bases at V and 4 bases at J, with 12 bases between the two ends. Germline V gene sequence: CDR1 MNHEY, CDR2 SMNVEV (reference sequence). The CDR3 is made up of 14 amino acids. In nucleotides, the CDR3 is TGTGCCAGCAGTTCTGGTAGAGGGCCAGATACGCAGTATTTT. This translates into CASSSGRGPDTQYF.

In regard to this clone: Other DNA sequences from this sample encode an identical CDR3 as well. The chain recombines TRBV7-9 with TRBJ2-3; 7 positions match TRBD1. V shed 4 bases and J 0 bases; nucleotides not matched to a gene: 4. The CDR3 is 15 amino acids. Germline CDR1 SEHNR, CDR2 FQNEAQ (reference sequence). As DNA, the CDR3 is TGTGCCAGCAGCTCCCGACAGGGAAGCACAGATACGCAGTATTTT. This encodes CASSSRQGSTDTQYF.

The chain employs TRBV19 and TRBJ1-1; D may be TRBD1 (5 bases). The germline V and J ends were trimmed by 5 bases and 4 bases, with 14 bases remaining between them. This CDR3 comprises 14 residues. Germline loops: CDR1 LNHDA, CDR2 SQIVND (reference sequence). The CDR3 spells CASSPREWSTEAFF. DNA of the CDR3: TGTGCCAGTAGTCCCAGGGAGTGGAGCACTGAAGCTTTCTTT.

The chain joins TRBV19 to TRBJ1-1; 7 bases fit TRBD1. J was trimmed by 2 bases and V by 7 bases; bases with no gene match: 7. The CDR3 has 14 residues. The germline CDR1 and CDR2 sequences are LNHDA and SQIVND (reference sequence). The CDR3 DNA sequence: TGTGCCAGTACCCTGAGGGGGCCTAACACTGAAGCTTTCTTT. It codes for CASTLRGPNTEAFF. The whole variable domain, remainder taken from reference TRBV19 and TRBJ1-1, is DGGITQSPKYLFRKEGQNVTLSCEQNLNHDAMYWYRQDPGQGLRLIYYSQIVNDFQKGDIAEGYSVSREKKESFPLTVTSAQKNPTAFYLCASTLRGPNTEAFFGQGTRLTVV.

The rearrangement joins TRBV7-3 to TRBJ2-5, with a tentative D call TRBD2 (6 bases). Germline V lookup: CDR1 SGHTA, CDR2 FQGTGA. This CDR3 is 15 amino acids long. V lost 0 bases, J lost 2 bases, and 10 bases lay in between. CDR3 sequence (DNA): TGTGCCAGCAGCTTAACGTGGAGGGATCAAGAGACCCAGTACTTC. It codes for CASSLTWRDQETQYF.

Of note for this clone: A read error may produce the germline difference seen at one junction end. The CDR3 region has the DNA TGTGCCAGCAGTTTAGGGCAGCACCTTAGTAAACTCTTC. Translated: CASSLGQHLSKLF. This rearrangement joins TRBV27 to TRBJ2-1; D call uncertain. Germline V CDR1 and CDR2: MNHEY, SMNVEV (reference sequence). The CDR3 extends over 13 amino acids.

V usage is TRBV19 and J usage is TRBJ2-5, with D perhaps TRBD1 (6 bases). The germline CDR1 and CDR2 sequences are LNHDA and SQIVND (reference sequence). The CDR3 has 15 amino acids. V gave up 5 bases and J gave up 5 bases, with 18 bases separating them. The CDR3 DNA sequence: TGTGCCAGTAGTGCCCGGGACATCACGGGGGAGACCCAGTACTTC. It encodes CASSARDITGETQYF.

V usage is TRBV28 and J usage is TRBJ2-1; TRBD2 matches at 13 bases. V lost 7 bases to trimming and J lost 0 bases; unmatched junction nucleotides: 9. Germline-derived CDR1 and CDR2 are MDHEN and SYDVKM. CDR3 length equals 18 residues. CDR3 DNA sequence: TGTGCCAGCAACTACCCCTGGACTAGCGGGAGCTCCTACAATGAGCAGTTCTTC. Protein product: CASNYPWTSGSSYNEQFF.

This sequence joins TRBV22-1 and TRBJ2-7; TRBD2 is taken as the D call from the table, unchecked against the DNA. TRBV22-1 is described as a pseudogene. This CDR3 is built from 16 residues. The CDR3 DNA is TGTCCTGGGAGCGCACTGGGGGGTCGACTCCACTACGAGCAGTACTTC. Amino acid sequence: CPGSALGGRLHYEQYF.